This entry lists 30 T cell receptor beta chains sequenced from one sample in a study of T cells in women clearing cervical HPV infection. Some clones are missing from TCRdb's copy, which holds only in-frame ones; the method was immunoSEQ multiplex PCR. The listing records around 35,000 clones. Specimen: blood buffy coat. The origin of the receptors is a woman between 18 and 70 years old with a cervical HPV16 infection that either progressed to CIN3+ or cleared (not recorded which).

On this clone: The CDR3 end is not reached by the read, which stops 3 residues before it; the germline J gene fills it in. The chain employs TRBV19 and TRBJ1-3; maybe TRBD1 (5 bases). Deletions cut 5 bases from V and 2 bases from J, with 10 bases between. From germline, CDR1 is LNHDA and CDR2 SQIVND (reference sequence). This CDR3 is built from 14 residues. CDR3 DNA (partial): TGTGCCAGTAGTGCACAGGCTCCTGGAAACACC. Its translation is CASSAQAPGNT. The entire CDR3 reads CASSAQAPGNTIYF.

Of note for this clone: The CDR3 extends 3 residues past the end of the read, so its final part is completed from the germline J gene. The chain carries TRBV19 and TRBJ2-3; 11 bases align to TRBD1. CDR3 length equals 15 residues. Germline values: CDR1 LNHDA, CDR2 SQIVND (reference sequence). This chain's CDR3 is CASSDGQGARETQYF. The CDR3 DNA, read in part, is TGTGCCAGTAGTGACGGACAGGGGGCGAGGGAGACG.

A word on this clone: The CDR3 end is not reached by the read, which stops 3 residues before it; the germline J gene fills it in. V usage is TRBV4-1 and J usage is TRBJ1-5, with TRBD1 matching 7 bases. After removal of 6 bases from V and 3 bases from J, the junction contained 8 bases not matched to a gene. The germline V gene encodes CDR1 MGHRA and CDR2 YSYEKL. The length of the CDR3 is 15 residues. The CDR3 sequence: CASSLTGEVNQPQHF. Partial CDR3 DNA: TGCGCCAGCAGTCTAACAGGGGAGGTCAATCAGCCC.

The CDR3 bases that were read are TGTGCCAGCAGCCAAGAGTTAGCGGGGGTATTTTCGGAGACC. Protein product: CASSQELAGVFSET. The entire CDR3 protein reads CASSQELAGVFSETQYF. The chain recombines TRBV14 with TRBJ2-5, with 9 bases that match TRBD2. The read ends 3 residues before the CDR3 terminus; that terminus is restored from the germline J gene. Germline CDR1 SGHDN, CDR2 FVKESK. The CDR3 extends over 17 amino acids. With V trimmed by 0 bases and J by 5 bases, 10 bases remained unmatched.

Worth noting for this clone: Read sequence stops 3 residues before the CDR3 end, and the germline J gene provides the missing end. V usage is TRBV30 and J usage is TRBJ1-2, with 9 bases aligning to TRBD1. This CDR3 has 15 residues. Germline CDR1 and CDR2: GTSNPN and SVGIG (reference sequence). Incomplete CDR3 DNA: TGTGCCTGGAGTGGGACAGGGGAACCTCTCGGGGGC. Translated: CAWSGTGEPLGG. The whole CDR3 sequence reads CAWSGTGEPLGGYTF.

Concerning this clone itself: The sequenced fragment ends 3 residues before the CDR3 boundary, so the rest is inferred from the germline J gene. This chain links TRBV6-2 or TRBV6-3 with TRBJ1-5; D gene ambiguous. CDR3 length: 10 residues. V was pared by 11 bases and J by 7 bases, with 9 bases between. Germline assignment: CDR1 MNHEY and CDR2 SVGEGT. CDR3 sequence: CAAGSQPQHF. The sequenced part of the CDR3 DNA is TGTGCCGCGGGTTCCCAGCCC.

In the case of this clone: The CDR3 is cut off 3 residues early in the read; its end comes from the germline J gene. The chain couples TRBV7-8 to TRBJ1-2, with D unclear. Germline CDR1 reads SGHVS; CDR2 reads FQNEAQ. CDR3 length: 13 amino acids. The CDR3 is CASRGWGVNDYTF. The sequenced part of the CDR3 DNA is TGTGCCAGTCGCGGGTGGGGTGTTAATGAC.

As for this clone: Read sequence stops 3 residues before the CDR3 end, and the germline J gene provides the missing end. V gene TRBV7-9 combines with J gene TRBJ2-1, with a possible D match to TRBD1 (5 bases). The CDR3 has 15 amino acids. Trimming left V 6 bases short and J 4 bases short, with 16 bases between. Germline V CDR1 and CDR2: SEHNR, FQNEAQ (reference sequence). The CDR3 loop is CASSLSSRQYNEQFF. The CDR3 DNA, read in part, is TGTGCCAGCAGTCTATCCAGCCGACAGTACAATGAG. Complete variable domain (other parts from reference TRBV7-9 and TRBJ2-1): DTGVSQNPRHKITKRGQNVTFRCDPISEHNRLYWYRQTLGQGPEFLTYFQNEAQLEKSRLLSDRFSAERPKGSFSTLEIQRTEQGDSAMYLCASSLSSRQYNEQFFGPGTRLTVL.

About this clone itself: The junction shows a germline mismatch at one end, possibly a read error. The read is 3 residues too short to cover the CDR3 end, so that end is filled in from the germline J gene. This same CDR3 is encoded by further DNA sequences in the sample. The chain has TRBV2 and TRBJ1-3; 9 bases are a match to TRBD1. Germline V gene data show CDR1 as SNHLY and CDR2 as FYNNEI. CDR3 size: 13 residues. CDR3 region: CASRTGGGNTIYF. Incomplete CDR3 DNA: TGTGCCAGCAGGACAGGGGGAGGAAACACT.

To note about this clone: The read ends 3 residues before the CDR3 terminus; that terminus is restored from the germline J gene. The genes are TRBV2 and TRBJ2-2, with a weak D call TRBD1 (5 bases). Germline CDR1 SNHLY, CDR2 FYNNEI. The length of the CDR3 is 15 residues. The chain's CDR3 is CASSEGQWGPSPLFF. The sequenced CDR3 bases are TGTGCCAGCAGTGAAGGGCAGTGGGGCCCTTCACCG.

Turning to this clone: The read ends 3 residues early relative to the CDR3; the germline J gene fills the gap. The rearrangement links TRBV11-2 to TRBJ2-1; tentatively, D is TRBD2 (6 bases). The CDR3 is 15 residues long. V lost 1 base, J lost 4 bases, and 11 bases lay in between. The V gene's germline CDR1 is SGHAT and CDR2 FQNNGV. The part of the CDR3 DNA that was read is TGTGCCAGCAGCTTAGTAGGTGGGACTTACAATGAG. Translating gives CASSLVGGTYNE. From start to end, the CDR3 is CASSLVGGTYNEQFF.

Remarks on this clone: The read ends 3 residues shy of where the CDR3 ends; the end is completed using the germline J gene. V is TRBV20-1 and J is TRBJ1-4; tentative D call: TRBD1 (5 bases). V was shortened by 6 bases and J by 4 bases, with 9 bases between the two germline ends. Germline CDR1 reads DFQATT; CDR2 reads SNEGSKA (reference sequence). There are 12 residues in the CDR3. CDR3 DNA (partial): TGCAGTGCGGGGGGGAATAATGAAAAA. It is translated as CSAGGNNEK. Given in full, the CDR3 is CSAGGNNEKLFF.

Remarks on this clone: The read ends 3 residues before the CDR3 terminus; that terminus is restored from the germline J gene. This chain links TRBV29-1 with TRBJ2-4, with D perhaps matching TRBD1 (6 bases). Per germline, CDR1 SQVTM and CDR2 ANQGSEA. Trimming stripped 7 bases from V and 1 base from J, with 11 bases between. The CDR3 spans 13 residues. The CDR3 region is CSGLDRAKNIQYF. The CDR3 bases that were read are TGCAGCGGTTTAGACAGGGCCAAAAACATT.

Concerning this clone: The DNA ends 3 residues before the CDR3 does, and the rest of the CDR3 is filled in from the germline J gene. The V call is TRBV7-8, the J call TRBJ2-1; TRBD2 aligns across 11 bases. The CDR3 spans 15 residues. V dropped 6 bases and J dropped 3; count of bases not matched to a gene: 4. Looked up from germline, CDR1 is SGHVS and CDR2 is FQNEAQ. The sequenced part of the CDR3 DNA is TGTGCCAGCAGACAGCTAGCGGGGGGCTACAATGAG. It codes for CASRQLAGGYNE. The whole CDR3 sequence reads CASRQLAGGYNEQFF.

Notes on this clone: The read comes to an end 3 residues before the CDR3 does, leaving the germline J gene to fill in the end. The chain uses TRBV7-2 and TRBJ1-1; D is uncertain. Germline CDR1 and CDR2: SGHTA and FQGNSA. The CDR3 extends over 13 amino acids. The CDR3 loop reads CASSLEMAREAFF. The sequenced CDR3 bases are TGTGCCAGCAGCTTAGAAATGGCGCGGGAA.

In regard to this clone: The read is 3 residues too short to cover the CDR3 end, so that end is filled in from the germline J gene. The V and J genes are TRBV28 and TRBJ2-7; D possibly corresponds to TRBD2 (5 bases). The CDR3 runs 16 residues. Germline CDR1 and CDR2: MDHEN and SYDVKM. Deletions cut 2 bases from V and 3 bases from J, with 17 bases between. The CDR3 sequence: CASSLRGFRVVYEQYF. The CDR3 DNA, read in part, is TGTGCCAGCAGTTTAAGAGGGTTTCGCGTCGTCTACGAG.

A word on this clone: The CDR3 extends 3 residues past the end of the read, so its final part is completed from the germline J gene. The chain is built from TRBV19 and TRBJ2-5; 7 bases align to TRBD1. This CDR3 has 15 residues. V shed 3 bases, J shed 2 bases, and the junction held 6 bases outside the gene matches. Germline V lookup: CDR1 LNHDA, CDR2 SQIVND (reference sequence). CDR3 DNA (partial): TGTGCCAGTAGTATGGGTGGGACAGAACAAGAGACC. Its translation: CASSMGGTEQET. The CDR3, in full, reads CASSMGGTEQETQYF.

As regards this clone: The CDR3 extends 3 residues past the end of the read, so its final part is completed from the germline J gene. V gene TRBV7-2 combines with J gene TRBJ2-1; TRBD2 matches at 12 bases. The germline gives CDR1 SGHTA, CDR2 FQGNSA. V shed 6 bases and J 9 bases; nucleotides not matched to a gene: 9. CDR3 length equals 15 residues. Here the CDR3 reads CASSRELAGGIEQFF. CDR3 DNA (partial): TGTGCCAGCAGTCGCGAACTAGCGGGGGGTATTGAG. The full variable domain, with the rest looked up from reference TRBV7-2 and TRBJ2-1, is GAGVSQSPSNKVTEKGKDVELRCDPISGHTALYWYRQSLGQGLEFLIYFQGNSAPDKSGLPSDRFSAERTGGSVSTLTIQRTQQEDSAVYLCASSRELAGGIEQFFGPGTRLTVL.

As to this clone: Read coverage stops 3 residues before the CDR3 terminus; the germline J gene supplies the remainder. The chain has TRBV7-2 and TRBJ1-2, with D perhaps TRBD1 (6 bases). This CDR3 contains 15 residues. Germline CDR1 SGHTA, CDR2 FQGNSA. This chain's CDR3 is CASSTGTSSTDTYTF. The CDR3 DNA, read in part, is TGTGCCAGCAGCACCGGGACATCTAGCACAGATACC. Full variable domain (outside the CDR3, taken from reference TRBV7-2 and TRBJ1-2): GAGVSQSPSNKVTEKGKDVELRCDPISGHTALYWYRQSLGQGLEFLIYFQGNSAPDKSGLPSDRFSAERTGGSVSTLTIQRTQQEDSAVYLCASSTGTSSTDTYTFGSGTRLTVV.

A word on this clone: The read is 3 residues too short to cover the CDR3 end, so that end is filled in from the germline J gene. The gene calls are TRBV18 and TRBJ1-2, with D unclear. Germline V gene lookup returns CDR1 KGHSH and CDR2 LQKENI. This CDR3 has 15 amino acids. The CDR3 bases that were read are TGTGCCAGCTCACCAATTGAAGGGCCCCGCTACGAC. Encoded protein: CASSPIEGPRYD. In full, the CDR3 is CASSPIEGPRYDYTF.

On this clone itself: The sequenced fragment ends 3 residues before the CDR3 boundary, so the rest is inferred from the germline J gene. The chain is built from TRBV18 and TRBJ1-5, with D uncertain. Between the trimmed V and J ends, which lost 3 bases and 4 bases, there was a span of 4 bases. Germline CDR1 and CDR2: KGHSH and LQKENI. The CDR3 consists of 12 residues. The CDR3 sequence: CASSPVNQPQHF. Incomplete CDR3 DNA: TGTGCCAGCTCACCCGTTAATCAGCCC.

On this clone itself: The CDR3 end is not reached by the read, which stops 3 residues before it; the germline J gene fills it in. The chain links TRBV18 to TRBJ2-7, with D possibly being TRBD1 (5 bases). V was cut by 1 base and J by 0 bases, with 7 bases left in between. Germline CDR1 reads KGHSH; CDR2 reads LQKENI. This CDR3 comprises 14 residues. CDR3 DNA (partial): TGTGCCAGCTCACCACAGGGGCGCTCCTACGAG. Its protein is CASSPQGRSYE. The whole CDR3 protein reads CASSPQGRSYEQYF.

For this clone: The observed sequence ends 3 residues before the CDR3 terminus, with the missing tail filled in from the germline J gene. This sequence joins TRBV20-1 and TRBJ2-2, with D possibly being TRBD2 (5 bases). Trimming took off 6 bases at V and 6 bases at J, with 14 bases between the two ends. This CDR3 comprises 13 residues. Germline V gene lookup returns CDR1 DFQATT and CDR2 SNEGSKA (reference sequence). The CDR3 protein is CSAGVSWAGELFF. The part of the CDR3 DNA that was read is TGCAGTGCCGGGGTTTCATGGGCCGGGGAG.

On this clone itself: The missing CDR3 end, 3 residues past where the read stops, is filled in from the germline J gene. This rearrangement joins TRBV18 to TRBJ1-1; D call uncertain. Germline V gene lookup returns CDR1 KGHSH and CDR2 LQKENI. The CDR3 totals 14 residues. Partial CDR3 DNA: TGTGCCAGCTCACCAATCCTCGGGGATCCAAAA. It is translated as CASSPILGDPK. The entire CDR3 protein is CASSPILGDPKAFF.

With respect to this clone: The read ends 3 residues before the CDR3 terminus; that terminus is restored from the germline J gene. V usage is TRBV20-1 and J usage is TRBJ2-2, with D maybe TRBD1 (6 bases). V was cut by 3 bases and J by 3 bases, with 11 bases left in between. In germline, CDR1 is DFQATT, CDR2 SNEGSKA (reference sequence). This CDR3 is built from 14 residues. The part of the CDR3 DNA that was read is TGCAGTGCTAGGCTGGGGGCGGACACCGGGGAG. Translated: CSARLGADTGE. The CDR3 reads in full as CSARLGADTGELFF.

Points on this clone: The read finishes 3 residues shy of the CDR3 end, and the germline J gene is used to complete it. The chain links TRBV29-1 to TRBJ2-5, with a possible D match to TRBD2 (6 bases). The CDR3 consists of 14 residues. The V and J ends lost 0 bases and 2 bases respectively, with 10 bases between them. Germline V CDR1 and CDR2: SQVTM, ANQGSEA. CDR3 DNA (partial): TGCAGCGTTGAAGAAGCCGGGGGTCAAGAGACC. As protein: CSVEEAGGQET. The whole CDR3 sequence reads CSVEEAGGQETQYF.

The sequenced CDR3 bases are TGTGCCAGCAGACAGAGGGCTGGAGGAGAGACC. Translated: CASRQRAGGET. The full CDR3 reads CASRQRAGGETQYF. This chain uses TRBV28 with TRBJ2-5; perhaps TRBD2 as D (5 bases). The observed sequence ends 3 residues before the CDR3 terminus, with the missing tail filled in from the germline J gene. The CDR3 loop spans 14 amino acids. The germline V and J ends were trimmed by 6 bases and 4 bases, with 15 bases remaining between them. Germline V gene data show CDR1 as MDHEN and CDR2 as SYDVKM. The whole variable domain, remainder taken from reference TRBV28 and TRBJ2-5, is DVKVTQSSRYLVKRTGEKVFLECVQDMDHENMFWYRQDPGLGLRLIYFSYDVKMKEKGDIPEGYSVSREKKERFSLILESASTNQTSMYLCASRQRAGGETQYFGPGTRLLVL.

A word on this clone: The read ends 3 residues before the CDR3 terminus; that terminus is restored from the germline J gene. V usage is TRBV5-1 and J usage is TRBJ2-7; TRBD2 is a possible D gene (6 bases). The CDR3 is 14 residues long. V was shortened by 0 bases and J by 0 bases, with 7 bases between the two germline ends. CDR1 and CDR2 (germline): SGHRS, YFSETQ. The CDR3 protein is CASSLGTTSYEQYF. The CDR3 DNA, read in part, is TGCGCCAGCAGCTTGGGGACTACCTCCTACGAG.

This CDR3 reads CASSLGLQETQYF. CDR3 DNA (partial): TGTGCCAGCAGCTTAGGACTGCAAGAGACC. V and J are TRBV7-2 and TRBJ2-5; D gene uncertain. Read data end 3 residues before the CDR3 end; the end is taken from the germline J gene. The CDR3 loop spans 13 amino acids. CDR1 and CDR2 (germline): SGHTA, FQGNSA. V lost 1 base to trimming and J lost 2 bases, with 5 bases between them.

Judged by frequency, this clone is medium-sized. The read ends 3 residues early relative to the CDR3; the germline J gene fills the gap. The chain couples TRBV6-1 to TRBJ2-6; TRBD1 is a possible D gene (6 bases). CDR3 length: 19 residues. The V and J ends lost 0 bases and 1 base respectively, with 16 bases between them. From germline, CDR1 is MNHNS and CDR2 SASEGT. The CDR3 reads CASSEAVGRGASGANVLTF. CDR3 DNA, as far as it was read: TGTGCCAGCAGTGAAGCGGTAGGCAGGGGAGCGTCTGGGGCCAACGTC.